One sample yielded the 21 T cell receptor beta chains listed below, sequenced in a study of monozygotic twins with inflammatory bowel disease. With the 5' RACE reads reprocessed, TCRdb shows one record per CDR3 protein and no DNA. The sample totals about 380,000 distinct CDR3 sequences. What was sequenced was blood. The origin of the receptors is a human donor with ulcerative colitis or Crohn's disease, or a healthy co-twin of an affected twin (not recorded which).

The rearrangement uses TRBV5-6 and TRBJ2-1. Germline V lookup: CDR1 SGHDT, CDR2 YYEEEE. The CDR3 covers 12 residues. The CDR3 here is CASRSVGDEQFF.

The CDR3: CSARDIRTYSTDTQYF. The J gene is TRBJ2-3, the V gene TRBV20-1; the D call from TCRdb, TRBD1, cannot be confirmed without DNA. This CDR3 contains 16 residues. Germline V lookup: CDR1 DFQATT, CDR2 SNEGSKA (reference sequence).

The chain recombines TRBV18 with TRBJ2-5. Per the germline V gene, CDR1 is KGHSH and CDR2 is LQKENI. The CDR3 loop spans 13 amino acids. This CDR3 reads CASSPPSQETQYF.

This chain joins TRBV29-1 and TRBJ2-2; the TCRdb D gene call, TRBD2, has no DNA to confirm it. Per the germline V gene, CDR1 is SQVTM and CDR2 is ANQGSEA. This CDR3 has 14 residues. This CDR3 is CSASIGGNTGELFF.

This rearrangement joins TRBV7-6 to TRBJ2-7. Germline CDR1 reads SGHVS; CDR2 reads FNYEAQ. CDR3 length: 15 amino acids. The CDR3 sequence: CASSLGQAVGYEQYF.

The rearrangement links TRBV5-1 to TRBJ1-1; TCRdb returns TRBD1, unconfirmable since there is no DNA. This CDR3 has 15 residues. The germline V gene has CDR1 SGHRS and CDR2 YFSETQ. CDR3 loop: CASSGGTGGDRHAFF. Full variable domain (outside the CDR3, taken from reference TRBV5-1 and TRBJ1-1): KAGVTQTPRYLIKTRGQQVTLSCSPISGHRSVSWYQQTPGQGLQFLFEYFSETQRNKGNFPGRFSGRQFSNSRSEMNVSTLELGDSALYLCASSGGTGGDRHAFFGQGTRLTVV.

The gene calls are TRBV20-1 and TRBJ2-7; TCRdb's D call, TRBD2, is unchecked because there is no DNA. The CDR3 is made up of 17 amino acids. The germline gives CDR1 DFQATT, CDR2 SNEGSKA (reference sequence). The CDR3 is CSARRGVSGTRAYEQYF.

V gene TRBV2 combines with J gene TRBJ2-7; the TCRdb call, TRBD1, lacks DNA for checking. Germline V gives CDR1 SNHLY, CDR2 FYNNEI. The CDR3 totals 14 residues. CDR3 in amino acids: CASSEQGEAYEQYF.

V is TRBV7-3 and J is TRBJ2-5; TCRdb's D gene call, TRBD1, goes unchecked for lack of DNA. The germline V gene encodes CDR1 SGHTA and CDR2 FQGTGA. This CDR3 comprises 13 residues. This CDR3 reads CASSPAGPETQYF. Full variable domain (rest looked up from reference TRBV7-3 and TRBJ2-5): GAGVSQTPSNKVTEKGKYVELRCDPISGHTALYWYRQSLGQGPEFLIYFQGTGAADDSGLPNDRFFAVRPEGSVSTLKIQRTERGDSAVYLCASSPAGPETQYFGPGTRLLVL.

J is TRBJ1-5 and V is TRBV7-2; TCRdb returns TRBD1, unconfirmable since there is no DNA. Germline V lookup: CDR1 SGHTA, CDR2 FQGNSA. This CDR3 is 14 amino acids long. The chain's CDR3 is CASSLRGTNQPQHF.

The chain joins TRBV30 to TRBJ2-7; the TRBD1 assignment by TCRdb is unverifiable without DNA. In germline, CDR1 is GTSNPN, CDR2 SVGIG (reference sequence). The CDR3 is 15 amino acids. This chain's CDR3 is CAWSPGGTGPYEQYF.

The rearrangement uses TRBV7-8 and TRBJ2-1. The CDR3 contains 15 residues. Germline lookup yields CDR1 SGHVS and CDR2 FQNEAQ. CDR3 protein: CASTLGSFMGNEQFF.

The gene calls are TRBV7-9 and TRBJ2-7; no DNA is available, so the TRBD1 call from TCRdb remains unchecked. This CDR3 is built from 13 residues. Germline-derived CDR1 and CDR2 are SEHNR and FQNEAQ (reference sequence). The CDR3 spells CASSSGQFYEQYF.

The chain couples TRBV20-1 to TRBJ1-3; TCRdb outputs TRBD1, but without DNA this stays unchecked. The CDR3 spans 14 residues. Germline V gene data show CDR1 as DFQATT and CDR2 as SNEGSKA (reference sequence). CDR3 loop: CSAVDSSSGNTIYF.

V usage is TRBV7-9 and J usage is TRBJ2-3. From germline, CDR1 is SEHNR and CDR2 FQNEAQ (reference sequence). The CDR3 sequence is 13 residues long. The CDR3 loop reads CASSSSGTDTQYF.

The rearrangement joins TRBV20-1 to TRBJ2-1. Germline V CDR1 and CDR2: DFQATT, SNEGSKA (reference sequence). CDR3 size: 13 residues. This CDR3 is CSARQNTYNEQFF.

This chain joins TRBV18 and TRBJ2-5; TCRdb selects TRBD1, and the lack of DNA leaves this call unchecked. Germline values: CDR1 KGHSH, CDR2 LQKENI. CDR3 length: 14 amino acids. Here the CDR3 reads CASSPPRGEETQYF.

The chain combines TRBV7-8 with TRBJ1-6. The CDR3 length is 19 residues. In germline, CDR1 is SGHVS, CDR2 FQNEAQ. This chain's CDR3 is CASSGYRDSYSSYNSPLHF.

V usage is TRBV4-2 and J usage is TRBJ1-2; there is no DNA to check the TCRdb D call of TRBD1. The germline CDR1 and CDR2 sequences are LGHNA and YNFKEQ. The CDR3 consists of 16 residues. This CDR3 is CASSQVPGGGIRGYTF.

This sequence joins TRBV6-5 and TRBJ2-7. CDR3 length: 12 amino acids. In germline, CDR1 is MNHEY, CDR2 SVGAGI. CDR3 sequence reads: CASSSTMREQYF.

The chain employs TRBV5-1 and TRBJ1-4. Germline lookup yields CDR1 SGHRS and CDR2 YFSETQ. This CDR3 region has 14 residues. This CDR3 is CASSQEGTNEKLFF. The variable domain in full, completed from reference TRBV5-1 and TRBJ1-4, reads KAGVTQTPRYLIKTRGQQVTLSCSPISGHRSVSWYQQTPGQGLQFLFEYFSETQRNKGNFPGRFSGRQFSNSRSEMNVSTLELGDSALYLCASSQEGTNEKLFFGSGTQLSVL.